Listed here is a single T cell receptor beta chain. The antigen it binds to is not known. Base qualities are not recorded, but no much larger clone differs from it by a single base. For repertoire sequencing, the TCR beta CDR3 regions were amplified from RNA transcripts. The first round was an RT-PCR using HTBI primers with the Qiagen OneStep RT-PCR kit, and this first round was followed by a second-round multiplex PCR, then size selection and purification. The libraries underwent paired-end sequencing with 100 bp reads on an Illumina HiSeq2000. The authors' pipeline ran thus. Reads were processed with SOAPnuke, discarding reads with adapters, uncalled bases, mean Phred below 15, or no exact constant-primer or identifier match. COPE v1.2.5 was used to merge high-quality paired reads. Clonotypes were defined as unique nucleotide sequences and were aligned to IMGT TRB V, D and J references using MiTCR v1.1. Analysis was restricted to V-J combinations with a frequency above 0.0001, which covered just over 98% of repertoires. For each V-J combination, a TCR clonal expansion and chaos score was defined as the ratio of F50 clonal expansion to chaos observed in the TCRdist matrix. Welch's t-statistics and random forest were used to reduce features to about a dozen V-J combinations, which were fed into a naive Bayes classifier. The similarity between thyroid and blood repertoires was quantified using the Morisita-Horn index. TCRdb reanalyzed the raw reads on its own, using fastp at Q25 for trimming and MiXCR for clone calling, and kept in-frame beta chains. Rows matching on CDR3 protein sequence are summarized as one entry with the most common DNA and genes. The V and J calls were not made by the authors but by TCRdb's processing. Recorded for this sample are about 600,000 distinct CDR3 sequences; 35% to 40% of them occurred a single time. The ten largest clonotypes hold about 4.2% of the sample.

These data originate in a study of Graves' ophthalmopathy and Graves' hyperthyroidism (dated by TCRdb to 2017 to 2018). As for the study more broadly: Stable hyperthyroidism was defined as no progression to ophthalmopathy within 18 months of follow-up. TCR beta repertoire signatures were used to distinguish Graves' ophthalmopathy from Graves' hyperthyroidism and to predict progression to ophthalmopathy. In total, over 130 blood samples were TCR-sequenced: 40 to 45 ophthalmopathy, 80 or so hyperthyroidism and roughly 17 hyperthyroidism-to-ophthalmopathy patients. To explore V-J signatures distinguishing ophthalmopathy from hyperthyroidism, a discovery set of around 97 patients (around 42 ophthalmopathy, around 55 stable hyperthyroidism) was enrolled. An independent validation cohort comprised around 19 hyperthyroidism patients and about 16 patients who later progressed from hyperthyroidism to ophthalmopathy. In more than five hyperthyroidism patients, the T-cell repertoires found in thyroid tissue were compared with those found in blood. After sampling, hyperthyroidism patients received methimazole starting at 30 mg daily, and ophthalmopathy patients received high-dose intravenous methylprednisolone. The paper as a whole reports these results and caveats: No statistical method was used to set the sample size in advance, and the investigators knew which group each participant was assigned to. In cross-validation, the 13-signature model distinguished ophthalmopathy from stable hyperthyroidism with roughly 90% sensitivity and almost 83% specificity, and in the test set the corresponding values were roughly 80% and 76%. Among expanded thyroid clonotypes with frequency above 0.001, most also showed up in blood, which suggests that blood repertoires may reflect the thyroid immune response. In validation, the model predicted ophthalmopathy progression with about 71% sensitivity and 72% to 80% specificity; some 13 predicted patients were CT-confirmed with GO in a median of 6.5 months.

Patients with hyperthyroidism were aged 18 to 65 years, had been newly diagnosed, and had a disease duration of less than 2 months. Patients with other autoimmune diseases, uncontrolled infections, pregnancy or lactation were excluded from the study. Clinical symptoms, serum thyroxine, TRAb, thyroid ultrasound and orbital computed tomography formed the basis of the diagnosis. Total RNA was extracted using Trizol reagent, and RNA quality was checked on an Agilent 2100 Bioanalyzer. In the germline V gene (reference sequence), CDR1 corresponds to SEHNR and CDR2 to FQNEAQ. The CDR3 sequence holds 15 residues, the cysteine and phenylalanine included. The entry retains the CDR3 DNA only, 45 bases that are in frame from base 1. V is cut by 5 bases and J by 4 bases, and the space between the germline ends is 17 bases.

The rearranged segments are TRBV7-9 and TRBJ1-2; the best D guess is TRBD1, with 6 bases matching. Sample: peripheral blood or thyroid tissue (not recorded which). The source of this sequence is an adult man with Graves' hyperthyroidism. The DNA sequence is given as TGTGCCAGCAGCCTAAGATCAGGGGCAGGCTATGGCTACACCTTC. Translated, it reads CASSLRSGAGYGYTF. With all but the CDR3 taken from the reference TRBV7-9 and TRBJ1-2 genes, the full variable domain is: DTGVSQNPRHKITKRGQNVTFRCDPISEHNRLYWYRQTLGQGPEFLTYFQNEAQLEKSRLLSDRFSAERPKGSFSTLEIQRTEQGDSAMYLCASSLRSGAGYGYTFGSGTRLTVV.